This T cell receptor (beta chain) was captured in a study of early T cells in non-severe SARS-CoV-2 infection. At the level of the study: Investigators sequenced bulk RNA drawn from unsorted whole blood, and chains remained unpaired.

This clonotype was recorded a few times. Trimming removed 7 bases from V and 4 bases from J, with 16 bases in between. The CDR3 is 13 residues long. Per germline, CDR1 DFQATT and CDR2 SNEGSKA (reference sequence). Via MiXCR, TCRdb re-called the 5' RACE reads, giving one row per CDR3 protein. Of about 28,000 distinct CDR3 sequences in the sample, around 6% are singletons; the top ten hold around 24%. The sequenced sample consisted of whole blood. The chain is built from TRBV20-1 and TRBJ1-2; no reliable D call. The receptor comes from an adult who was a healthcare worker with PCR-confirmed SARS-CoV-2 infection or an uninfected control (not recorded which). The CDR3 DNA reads TGCAGTGGAATTAGTTTGGACGGCTATGGCTACACCTTC. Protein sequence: CSGISLDGYGYTF.